This T cell receptor (beta chain) was sequenced during a study of blood T cell repertoires in COVID-19. Across the study: Material from acute and convalescent COVID-19 was sourced from the United States, Italy and Spain.

From germline, CDR1 is SGHKS and CDR2 YYEKEE (reference sequence). J was trimmed by 5 bases and V by 0 bases; bases with no gene match: 6. This CDR3 is built from 15 residues. TCRdb keeps only in-frame clones here, not all; method: immunoSEQ multiplex PCR. This repertoire shows a few hundred thousand clones, about 90% found once; its top ten account for 2.5% to 3.5%. This receptor was identified in a woman aged 25 to 39 who had recovered from COVID-19. This chain links TRBV5-5 with TRBJ2-7, with TRBD1 matching 9 bases. Sequencing input: PBMCs or T cells enriched from blood (not recorded which). CDR3 protein: CASSLEGQGIDEQYF. As DNA, the CDR3 is TGTGCCAGCAGCTTGGAGGGACAGGGCATCGACGAGCAGTACTTC.